This paragraph covers one T cell receptor (beta chain) sequence. This clone was seen once. Its antigen is still unknown. Base qualities are not provided; no much larger clone lies one nucleotide away. What this sample's time point label stands for: inflamed ileum from the surgical specimen. To be eligible, patients had to be adults with ileal or ileocolonic Crohn's disease and an indication for ileocolonic resection. Before DNA extraction, whole ileal mucosal biopsies were kept frozen at -80 degrees C. Genomic DNA was extracted from frozen whole biopsies with a TRizol-based method and quantified on a NanoDrop 2000 spectrophotometer. This entry comes from a study of T cell repertoires in ileal Crohn's disease (dated by TCRdb to the late 2010s). The study in broad terms: Median disease duration was roughly eight years, and 35% of patients were identified as active smokers at the time of surgery. The study ran alongside a multicentre cohort designed to identify predictors of early endoscopic recurrence after ileocolonic resection. The study sequenced roughly 170 mucosal samples from around 60 patients, taken at several locations on the surgical specimen and at postoperative endoscopy. Every patient underwent surgery because of a complication, which was stricturing disease in around 61% of cases and penetrating disease in about 39%. Roughly half of the patients were given postoperative therapy, with 11 receiving thiopurines and under 20 receiving anti-TNF agents. A Rutgeerts score higher than i0 was the definition used for endoscopic postoperative recurrence. M0 samples consisted of biopsies taken from the inflamed part of the ileum in the surgical resection specimen. A prospective multicentre cohort supplied the 57 Crohn's disease patients whose TCR repertoires were analysed. For commercial TCRB immunosequencing, 450 to 550 nanograms of biopsy DNA were submitted for each sample. The paper's findings and limits, for the study overall: Mucosal CD4 and CD8 T cells were sorted and sequenced only in a subgroup of patients, whose size was not stated. Sorted CD8 T cells carried more high-frequency clones than CD4 T cells, suggesting mucosal expansions were mainly CD8. Higher high-frequency clone percentages at surgery were associated with endoscopic recurrence; all patients with clonality above 26.8% (18/57) had recurrence. A significantly higher proportion of clonal expansions was observed in active smokers at surgery than in non-smokers (approximately 28% vs 17%, p=0.02).

CDR1 GTSNPN and CDR2 SVGIG are derived from the germline V gene (reference sequence). The CDR3 spans 13 residues, from the cysteine through the phenylalanine. Only the CDR3 part of the read is kept: 39 bases, read in frame from the first base. V drops 3 bases and J drops 6 bases, leaving 11 bases in between. The library was made by the immunoSEQ multiplex PCR assay. Adaptive Biotechnology amplified the CDR3 regions from genomic DNA with a two-step multiplex PCR designed to control amplification bias. Primers covering every V and J gene segment were used in the first PCR, while barcodes and Illumina adapters were added in the second PCR. CDR3 libraries were sequenced using an Illumina instrument. The authors' analysis ran thus. The analysis drew on both the pipelines supplied by the vendor and custom analysis of the raw data in R/Bioconductor running R version 3.3.0. Clonality, which ranges from 0 to 1, was calculated as the inverse of the normalised Shannon entropy across all productive clones. High-frequency clones were defined as the share of the repertoire taken up by the top 100 clones, keeping only clones that passed a 95% confidence test. Repertoire diversity was measured with the Simpson index, and overlap between samples was measured with the Morisita-Horn index. TCRdb re-hosts the immuneACCESS table, in-frame sequences only. Its copies lack some clones; in the studies checked, an unresolved V gene accounts for under half of them, and the cause for the rest is not known. V and J calls and clone size follow that table, whereas D and trimming were derived from the DNA. This sample lists thousands of clones; approximately 82% were detected once. The leading ten clones occupy approximately 10% of the sample.

The V gene is TRBV30 and the J gene is TRBJ2-2; tentative D gene TRBD2, with 5 bases matching. The source material was ileal tissue. This sequence originates from an adult with Crohn's disease. In nucleotide form, the sequence is TGTGCCTGGAGAAAACTAGGATCCGGGGAGCTGTTTTTT. It encodes CAWRKLGSGELFF.